This is a list of T cell receptor beta chains from one sample in a study of Graves' ophthalmopathy and Graves' hyperthyroidism. TCRdb itself ran the multiplex PCR reads through MiXCR, one entry per CDR3 protein. This table has over 500,000 distinct CDR3 sequences, about a fifth appearing once. Input material: peripheral blood. Source of these receptors: a woman aged 18-29 years with stable Graves' hyperthyroidism. Some clones in this sample may be carry-over from other donors' samples. Each CDR3 is given with its conserved first and last residue. The D gene is left open where the match is weak. Not every row has a clone size; where given, it reads once, few, many or a size class.

D gene	CDR3 length	V gene	J gene	clone size	CDR3 DNA	CDR3 protein
TRBD1	17	TRBV11-1	TRBJ2-7	NA	TGTGCCAGCAGCCTCCCTAACCTCGGACAGGGTAGCTACGAGCAGTACTTC	CASSLPNLGQGSYEQYF
NA	12	TRBV9	TRBJ2-7	many	TGTGCCAGCAGCCCTAGTGTGGGCGAGCAGTACTTC	CASSPSVGEQYF
NA	14	TRBV20-1	TRBJ2-2	many	TGCAGTGCTAGAAGGGAGGTCGGCACCGGGGAGCTGTTTTTT	CSARREVGTGELFF
NA	15	TRBV5-1	TRBJ1-6	many	TGCGCCAGCAGCGGGCGACAGGATAAGGCATCACCCCTCCACTTT	CASSGRQDKASPLHF
TRBD2	16	TRBV6-5	TRBJ2-5	many	TGTGCCAGCAGTTACTGGACTAGCGGGGGGCGGGAGACCCAGTACTTC	CASSYWTSGGRETQYF
NA	16	TRBV9	TRBJ2-7	NA	TGTGCCAGCAGCGTAGCTAGCGTCACCGCCTCCTACGAGCAGTACTTC	CASSVASVTASYEQYF
TRBD1	15	TRBV6-1	TRBJ1-5	many	TGTGCCAGCAGTAAAGACAGGGCGGGCAATCAGCCCCAGCATTTT	CASSKDRAGNQPQHF
NA	15	TRBV19	TRBJ2-4	many	TGTGCCAGTAGTATAGGACAGGGAGGGGAAAACATTCAGTACTTC	CASSIGQGGENIQYF
NA	14	TRBV27	TRBJ2-7	many	TGTGCCAGCAGCACTATGGACAGATTATACGAGCAGTACTTC	CASSTMDRLYEQYF
TRBD2	17	TRBV11-2	TRBJ2-7	NA	TGTGCCAGCAGCTCCCCTCAGACTAGCCCTGCCTCCTACGAGCAGTACTTC	CASSSPQTSPASYEQYF
TRBD1	18	TRBV24-1	TRBJ2-6	many	TGTGCCACCAGTGGCATGGGACAGGGTAAGTCTGGGGCCAACGTCCTGACTTTC	CATSGMGQGKSGANVLTF
NA	12	TRBV28	TRBJ1-6	few	TGTGCCAGCAGGAATGCAGTTTCACCCCTCCACTTT	CASRNAVSPLHF
NA	15	TRBV28	TRBJ1-1	NA	TGTGCCAGCAGTTTTAGGTGGGCGGTTAGGACTGAAGCTTTCTTT	CASSFRWAVRTEAFF
NA	16	TRBV5-1	TRBJ1-1	NA	TGCGCCAGCAGCTTGCCCCGACCCGGAGGGTACACTGAAGCTTTCTTT	CASSLPRPGGYTEAFF
NA	18	TRBV12-3/TRBV12-4	TRBJ2-5	many	TGTGCCAGCAGTTCGAGGGCGACGGGACAACGGTCCCCAGAGACCCAGTACTTC	CASSSRATGQRSPETQYF
TRBD1	18	TRBV6-1	TRBJ1-2	many	TGTGCCAGCAGTGAAATCCCGGGACAGGGGGCGGCCCCCTATGGCTACACCTTC	CASSEIPGQGAAPYGYTF
NA	12	TRBV10-3	TRBJ1-1	NA	TGTGCCATCAGTGCCTATGGGGATCAAGCTTTCTTT	CAISAYGDQAFF
NA	13	TRBV6-1	TRBJ1-3	many	TGTGCCAGCACCCGGACAACTGGAAACACCATATATTTT	CASTRTTGNTIYF
NA	12	TRBV7-2	TRBJ2-7	many	TGTGCCAGCAGCTTCTCCGGGGACGAGCAGTACTTC	CASSFSGDEQYF
NA	14	TRBV2	TRBJ1-6	many	TGTGCCAGCAGTGAAGACACCTTTAATTCACCCCTCCACTTT	CASSEDTFNSPLHF
NA	13	TRBV7-2	TRBJ1-1	many	TGTGCCAGCAGCTTTCAGCGTAACACTGAAGCTTTCTTT	CASSFQRNTEAFF
TRBD1	15	TRBV19	TRBJ2-7	many	TGTGCCAGTAGTTCGGGACAGGGGAAGACCTACGAGCAGTACTTC	CASSSGQGKTYEQYF
NA	14	TRBV5-1	TRBJ2-7	many	TGCGCCAGCAGCTTGGGAGGACAAGCCTACGAGCAGTACTTC	CASSLGGQAYEQYF
NA	12	TRBV7-7	TRBJ2-5	many	TGTGCCAGCAGTCATCCGAAAGAGACCCAGTACTTC	CASSHPKETQYF
NA	14	TRBV6-1	TRBJ1-1	few	TGTGCCAGCAGTGGGGTTGGGGGCTTGCCTGAAGCTTTCTTT	CASSGVGGLPEAFF
NA	13	TRBV5-1	TRBJ1-1	many	TGCGCCAGCAGCTTGGATCACAACACTGAAGCTTTCTTT	CASSLDHNTEAFF
TRBD2	16	TRBV24-1	TRBJ2-5	few	TGTGCCACCAGTGATCGTGTCTGGGGGGGGCAAGAGACCCAGTACTTC	CATSDRVWGGQETQYF
TRBD2	17	TRBV7-2	TRBJ2-7	many	TGTGCCAGCAGCCCCCAGACGTCGAGCGGGAGAAACTACGAGCAGTACTTC	CASSPQTSSGRNYEQYF
NA	12	TRBV20-1	TRBJ2-2	NA	TGCAGTGCTAACCGACAGGCCGGGGAGCTGTTTTTT	CSANRQAGELFF
NA	12	TRBV7-2	TRBJ2-7	many	TGTGCCAGCAGTTCGCAGGGGTACGAGCAGTACTTC	CASSSQGYEQYF
NA	15	TRBV28	TRBJ1-1	NA	TGTGCCAGCTCCAACCCGGGACACTCGAACACTGAAGCTTTCTTT	CASSNPGHSNTEAFF
NA	15	TRBV15	TRBJ2-5	many	TGTGCCACCCTGGGGGTAGCGGTCCTGGGAGAGACCCAGTACTTC	CATLGVAVLGETQYF
TRBD1	13	TRBV24-1	TRBJ2-3	NA	TGTGCCGCTGGGACAGGGAGCACAGATACGCAGTATTTT	CAAGTGSTDTQYF
NA	15	TRBV12-3/TRBV12-4	TRBJ1-1	NA	TGTGCCAGCAGTGGGTTGGGGACTCTGAACACTGAAGCTTTCTTT	CASSGLGTLNTEAFF
TRBD1	16	TRBV28	TRBJ2-4	many	TGTGCCAGCAGTCACAGGGGAGTCCTGGCCAAAAACATTCAGTACTTC	CASSHRGVLAKNIQYF